A selection of T cell receptor beta chains follows, all from one sample in a study of cytomegalovirus exposure and HLA in healthy donors. Libraries were prepared by immunoSEQ multiplex PCR; TCRdb keeps only in-frame clonotypes and omits some of them. The sample has a few hundred thousand clones; roughly 80% are singletons. Sequencing was performed on PBMCs. The source of these receptors is a man aged 35-49 years in good health and CMV-seronegative. Both conserved end residues are part of each CDR3. The order of the fields is clone size, CDR3 length, V gene, J gene, D gene, CDR3 protein, CDR3 DNA. A D gene is named only where the DNA matches it firmly. Not every row has a clone size; where given, it reads once, few, many or a size class.

>.|16|TRBV4-2|TRBJ2-1|TRBD1
CASSSPGTGVSNEQFF
TGTGCCAGCAGCTCCCCCGGGACAGGGGTGTCCAATGAGCAGTTCTTC
>.|11|TRBV20-1|TRBJ1-1|.
CSARTQGLAFF
TGCAGTGCTAGAACTCAGGGGTTGGCTTTCTTT
>.|15|TRBV7-2|TRBJ2-3|TRBD2
CASSHLAGGPDTQYF
TGTGCCAGCAGCCATCTAGCGGGGGGGCCAGATACGCAGTATTTT
>.|18|TRBV6-1|TRBJ1-2|TRBD1
CASSESYPKPGGAFGYTF
TGTGCCAGCAGTGAATCATACCCAAAACCAGGGGGCGCGTTTGGCTACACCTTC
>.|13|TRBV15|TRBJ1-1|.
CATSGGMNTEAFF
TGTGCCACCTCGGGGGGTATGAACACTGAAGCTTTCTTT
>.|14|TRBV29-1|TRBJ2-3|.
CSGRNRSSTDTQYF
TGCAGCGGCCGAAACAGGAGTAGCACAGATACGCAGTATTTT
>.|14|TRBV2|TRBJ2-1|TRBD2
CASEESGSGNEQFF
TGTGCCAGCGAGGAGAGCGGGAGTGGGAATGAGCAGTTCTTC
>.|15|TRBV5-1|TRBJ1-3|TRBD1
CASSSPTGSGNTIYF
TGCGCCAGCAGCTCCCCGACAGGGTCTGGAAACACCATATATTTT
>.|13|TRBV2|TRBJ2-2|TRBD1
CASSPDRPGELFF
TGTGCCAGCAGTCCGGACAGGCCCGGGGAGCTGTTTTTT
>.|15|TRBV29-1|TRBJ2-7|TRBD1
CSVLATGTGMNEQYF
TGCAGCGTTCTAGCCACCGGGACAGGGATGAACGAGCAGTACTTC
>.|14|TRBV6-1|TRBJ2-1|TRBD2
CASSDFREGNEQFF
TGTGCCAGCAGTGACTTCAGGGAGGGTAATGAGCAGTTCTTC
>.|14|TRBV7-2|TRBJ2-7|.
CASSYQSGKNEQYF
TGTGCCAGCAGTTACCAGAGCGGAAAGAACGAGCAGTACTTC
>.|14|TRBV18|TRBJ1-5|TRBD1
CASSPGQGGQPQHF
TGTGCCAGCTCACCAGGGCAGGGGGGTCAGCCCCAGCATTTT
>.|14|TRBV7-2|TRBJ2-3|TRBD2
CASSLGLAVDTQYF
TGTGCCAGCAGCTTGGGACTAGCAGTAGATACGCAGTATTTT
>.|14|TRBV7-2|TRBJ2-2|.
CASSQQGHTGELFF
TGTGCCAGCAGCCAGCAGGGTCACACCGGGGAGCTGTTTTTT
>.|15|TRBV18|TRBJ1-4|.
CASSHRTGRGEKLFF
TGTGCCAGCTCACATCGAACAGGGCGAGGAGAAAAACTGTTTTTT
>.|15|TRBV19|TRBJ1-1|TRBD1
CASTSGDRGYTEAFF
TGTGCCAGTACCTCCGGAGACAGGGGGTATACTGAAGCTTTCTTT
>.|12|TRBV19|TRBJ2-1|TRBD2
CASSMRGAGQFF
TGTGCCAGTAGTATGCGGGGGGCCGGGCAGTTCTTC
>.|16|TRBV27|TRBJ2-7|.
CASSLLGGLSSYEQYF
TGTGCCAGCAGTTTGCTCGGCGGCCTCTCCTCCTACGAGCAGTACTTC
>.|17|TRBV7-6|TRBJ2-5|TRBD2
CASSSAKLAGVGETQYF
TGTGCCAGCAGCTCCGCGAAACTAGCGGGAGTAGGGGAGACCCAGTACTTC
>.|13|TRBV4-1|TRBJ2-3|.
CASSQGRPDTQYF
TGCGCCAGCAGCCAAGGGAGGCCAGATACGCAGTATTTT
>few|11|TRBV5-6|TRBJ2-1|.
CASSLAREQFF
TGTGCCAGCAGCTTGGCCAGGGAGCAGTTCTTC
>.|14|TRBV4-1|TRBJ2-5|.
CAGSQVGQRETQYF
TGCGCCGGCAGCCAAGTCGGACAGCGAGAGACCCAGTACTTC
>.|15|TRBV5-4|TRBJ1-5|TRBD1
CASSPGPRGVEPQHF
TGTGCCAGCAGCCCCGGGCCCAGGGGGGTAGAGCCCCAGCATTTT
>.|14|TRBV5-1|TRBJ2-1|.
CASSLGAQYNEQFF
TGCGCCAGCAGCCTGGGGGCGCAGTACAATGAGCAGTTCTTC
>once|15|TRBV9|TRBJ2-5|.
CASSPWTGTKETQYF
TGTGCCAGCAGCCCCTGGACAGGGACTAAAGAGACCCAGTACTTC
>.|14|TRBV29-1|TRBJ2-7|.
CSVDSSDSSYEQYF
TGCAGCGTCGACTCTAGCGATAGCTCCTACGAGCAGTACTTC
>.|14|TRBV7-2|TRBJ2-7|TRBD2
CASSLSGAEYEQYF
TGTGCCAGCAGCTTAAGCGGGGCTGAGTACGAGCAGTACTTC
>once|14|TRBV28|TRBJ1-1|.
CASSPGGEATEAFF
TGTGCCAGCAGCCCGGGGGGGGAGGCCACTGAAGCTTTCTTT
>.|15|TRBV5-1|TRBJ1-4|.
CASSLVFLGDEKLFF
TGCGCCAGCAGCTTGGTATTTCTGGGAGATGAAAAACTGTTTTTT
>once|15|TRBV5-4|TRBJ1-1|.
CASSPQGEPPTEAFF
TGTGCCAGCAGCCCTCAAGGGGAACCGCCCACTGAAGCTTTCTTT
>few|15|TRBV30|TRBJ1-1|TRBD1
CAWSVATGGNTEAFF
TGTGCCTGGAGTGTAGCAACAGGGGGGAACACTGAAGCTTTCTTT
>.|16|TRBV5-6|TRBJ1-6|TRBD1
CASSIDRVTDNSPLHF
TGTGCCAGCAGCATCGACAGGGTAACCGATAATTCACCCCTCCACTTT
>.|15|TRBV27|TRBJ2-1|TRBD2
CASSSVWTSGSEQFF
TGTGCCAGCAGTTCCGTATGGACTAGCGGGAGTGAGCAGTTCTTC
>few|14|TRBV9|TRBJ1-6|.
CASSVSGVDSPLHF
TGTGCCAGCAGCGTATCAGGGGTCGATTCACCCCTCCACTTT
>.|16|TRBV5-1|TRBJ2-3|.
CASSLAGRGSTDTQYF
TGCGCCAGCAGCTTGGCTGGACGGGGTAGCACAGATACGCAGTATTTT
>once|14|TRBV28|TRBJ1-4|.
CASSLQQGNEKLFF
TGTGCCAGCAGTTTACAACAGGGTAATGAAAAACTGTTTTTT
>.|15|TRBV18|TRBJ2-2|TRBD1
CASSPNRGITGELFF
TGTGCCAGCTCACCAAACAGGGGGATCACCGGGGAGCTGTTTTTT
>.|15|TRBV6-1|TRBJ2-5|TRBD1
CASSGALTGVGTQYF
TGTGCCAGCAGTGGAGCCCTGACAGGGGTCGGGACCCAGTACTTC
>.|17|TRBV7-8|TRBJ1-2|.
CASSLERVGGPNYGYTF
TGTGCCAGCAGCTTAGAACGAGTGGGGGGACCTAACTATGGCTACACCTTC
>.|17|TRBV4-1|TRBJ1-5|TRBD1
CASSQGSTGGAGQPQHF
TGCGCCAGCAGCCAAGGTTCCACAGGGGGCGCCGGTCAGCCCCAGCATTTT
>.|15|TRBV5-1|TRBJ2-2|TRBD1
CASSASQGYTGELFF
TGCGCCAGCAGCGCATCACAGGGGTACACCGGGGAGCTGTTTTTT
>.|17|TRBV5-1|TRBJ2-7|TRBD2
CASSTRQLAGGPYEQYF
TGCGCCAGCAGCACGAGACAACTAGCGGGGGGGCCCTACGAGCAGTACTTC
>.|14|TRBV7-2|TRBJ2-7|.
CASSLGLAFYEQYF
TGTGCCAGCAGCTTGGGCCTCGCCTTCTACGAGCAGTACTTC
>.|13|TRBV7-9|TRBJ1-1|.
CSSSHPMNTEAFF
TGTTCCAGCAGCCATCCAATGAACACTGAAGCTTTCTTT
>.|14|TRBV4-1|TRBJ2-7|TRBD1
CASSHDRGAYEQYF
TGCGCCAGCAGCCACGACAGGGGCGCCTACGAGCAGTACTTC